This T cell receptor beta chain appears in the sequencing data of a study of shared clonotypes between healthy human individuals. Study-wide results and limits: Generally, naive subsets (rather than memory subsets) showed larger estimated richness.

Sequencing used immunoSEQ multiplex PCR; TCRdb keeps in-frame clones, though not all of them. Found here are a few million clones, around 94% of them singletons; the top ten hold 0.14%. A word on this clone: The antigen is undetermined.

The CDR3 has 12 amino acids. Germline V lookup: CDR1 SGHTA, CDR2 FQGNSA. V was shortened by 4 bases and J by 7 bases, with 11 bases between the two germline ends. CD4+ cells were split into CD45RA+ naive and CD45RA-negative memory subsets. The source material was naive CD4+ T cells sorted from blood. The subset: CD45RA+ positively selected. The TCR originated in a young man in good health. This chain joins TRBV7-2 and TRBJ2-7, with no clear D. The CDR3 DNA is TGTGCCAGCAGCTATCTCGGTTTGGAGCAGTACTTC. This sequence encodes CASSYLGLEQYF.